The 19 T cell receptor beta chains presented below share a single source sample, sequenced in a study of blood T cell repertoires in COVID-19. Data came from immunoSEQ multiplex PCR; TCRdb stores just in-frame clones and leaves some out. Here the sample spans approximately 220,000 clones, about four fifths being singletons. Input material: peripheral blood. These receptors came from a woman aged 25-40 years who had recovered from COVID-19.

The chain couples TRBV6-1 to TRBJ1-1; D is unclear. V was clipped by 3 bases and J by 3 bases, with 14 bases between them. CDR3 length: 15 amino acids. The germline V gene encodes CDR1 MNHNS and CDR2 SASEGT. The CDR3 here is CASSDLDTRDTEAFF. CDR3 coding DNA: TGTGCCAGCAGTGACCTCGACACTAGGGACACTGAAGCTTTCTTT.

The CDR3 DNA reads as TGTGCCTGGAGTATAGGTTTGAGCAGCAAGGGGGAAAAACTGTTTTTT. Translating gives CAWSIGLSSKGEKLFF. The chain couples TRBV30 to TRBJ1-4, with a possible D match to TRBD1 (5 bases). The V end lost 2 bases, the J end lost 8 bases, and 21 bases lay between the germline ends. The CDR3 sequence is 16 residues long. Germline V gene lookup returns CDR1 GTSNPN and CDR2 SVGIG (reference sequence).

CDR3: CASTDGGTGPLGAFADTQYF. Written as DNA, the CDR3 is TGTGCCAGCACCGATGGGGGGACAGGGCCACTCGGGGCATTCGCAGATACGCAGTATTTT. The genes are TRBV27 and TRBJ2-3, with TRBD1 matching 9 bases. This CDR3 contains 20 residues. Germline trimming cut 7 bases from V and 4 bases from J; bases unmatched to any gene: 24. CDR1 and CDR2 from the germline V gene are MNHEY and SMNVEV (reference sequence).

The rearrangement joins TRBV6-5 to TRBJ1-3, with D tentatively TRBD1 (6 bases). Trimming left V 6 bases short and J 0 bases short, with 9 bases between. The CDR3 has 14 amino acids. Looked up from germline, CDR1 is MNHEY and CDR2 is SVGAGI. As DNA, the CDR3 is TGTGCCAGCAGCCCGGGACACTCTGGAAACACCATATATTTT. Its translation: CASSPGHSGNTIYF.

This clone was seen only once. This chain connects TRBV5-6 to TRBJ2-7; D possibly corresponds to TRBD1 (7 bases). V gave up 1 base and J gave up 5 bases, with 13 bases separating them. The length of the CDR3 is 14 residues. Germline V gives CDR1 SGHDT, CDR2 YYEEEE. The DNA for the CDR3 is TGTGCCAGCAGCTTGAGGGGGCGGGGCCACGAGCAGTACTTC. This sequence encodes CASSLRGRGHEQYF.

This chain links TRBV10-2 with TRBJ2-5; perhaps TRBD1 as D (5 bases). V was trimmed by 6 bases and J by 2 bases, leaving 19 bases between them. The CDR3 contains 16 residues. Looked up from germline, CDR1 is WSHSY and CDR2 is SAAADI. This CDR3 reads CASRFGAGSDQETQYF. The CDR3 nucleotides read TGCGCCAGCAGATTCGGAGCAGGGTCGGATCAAGAGACCCAGTACTTC.

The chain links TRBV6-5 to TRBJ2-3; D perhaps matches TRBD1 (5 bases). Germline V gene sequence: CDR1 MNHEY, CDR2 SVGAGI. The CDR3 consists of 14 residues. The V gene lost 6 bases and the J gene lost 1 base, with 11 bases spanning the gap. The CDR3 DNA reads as TGTGCCAGCAGAACAGGTCAACGCACAGATACGCAGTATTTT. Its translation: CASRTGQRTDTQYF.

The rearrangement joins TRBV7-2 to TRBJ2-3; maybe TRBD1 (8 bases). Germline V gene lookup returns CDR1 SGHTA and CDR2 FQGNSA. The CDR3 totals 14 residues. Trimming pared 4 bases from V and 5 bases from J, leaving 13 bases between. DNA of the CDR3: TGTGCCAGCAGCTACTACAGGGGGGGAGATACGCAGTATTTT. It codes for CASSYYRGGDTQYF. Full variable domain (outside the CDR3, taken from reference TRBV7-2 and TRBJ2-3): GAGVSQSPSNKVTEKGKDVELRCDPISGHTALYWYRQSLGQGLEFLIYFQGNSAPDKSGLPSDRFSAERTGGSVSTLTIQRTQQEDSAVYLCASSYYRGGDTQYFGPGTRLTVL.

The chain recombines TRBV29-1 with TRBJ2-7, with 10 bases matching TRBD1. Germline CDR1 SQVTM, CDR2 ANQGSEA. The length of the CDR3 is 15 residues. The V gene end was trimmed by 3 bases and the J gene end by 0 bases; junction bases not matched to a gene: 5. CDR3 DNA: TGCAGCGTTGAGATGGACAGGGGGTACTCCTACGAGCAGTACTTC. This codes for CSVEMDRGYSYEQYF.

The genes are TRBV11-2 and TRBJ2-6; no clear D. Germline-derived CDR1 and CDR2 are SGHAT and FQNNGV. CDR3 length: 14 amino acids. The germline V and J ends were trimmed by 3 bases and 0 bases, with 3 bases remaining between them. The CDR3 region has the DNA TGTGCCAGCAGCTTGAGCTCTGGGGCCAACGTCCTGACTTTC. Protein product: CASSLSSGANVLTF.

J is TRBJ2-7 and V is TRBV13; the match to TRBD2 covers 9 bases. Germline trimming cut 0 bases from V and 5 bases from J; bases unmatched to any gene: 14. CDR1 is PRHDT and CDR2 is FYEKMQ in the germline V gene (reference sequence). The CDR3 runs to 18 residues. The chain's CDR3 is CASSLGALAGGPQDEQYF. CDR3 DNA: TGTGCCAGCAGCTTAGGAGCCCTTGCGGGAGGGCCTCAGGACGAGCAGTACTTC.

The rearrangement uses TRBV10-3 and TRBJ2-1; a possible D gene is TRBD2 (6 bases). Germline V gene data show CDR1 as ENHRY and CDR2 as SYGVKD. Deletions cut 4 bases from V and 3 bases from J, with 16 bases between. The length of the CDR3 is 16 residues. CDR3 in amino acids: CAISASGTEGYNEQFF. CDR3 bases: TGTGCCATCAGTGCCTCGGGGACGGAGGGCTACAATGAGCAGTTCTTC.

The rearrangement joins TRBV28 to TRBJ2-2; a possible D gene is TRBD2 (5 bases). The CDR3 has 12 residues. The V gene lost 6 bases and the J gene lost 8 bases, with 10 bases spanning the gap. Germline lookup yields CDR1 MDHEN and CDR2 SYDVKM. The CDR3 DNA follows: TGTGCCAGCAGACTAGGGCGAGGGGAGCTGTTTTTT. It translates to CASRLGRGELFF.

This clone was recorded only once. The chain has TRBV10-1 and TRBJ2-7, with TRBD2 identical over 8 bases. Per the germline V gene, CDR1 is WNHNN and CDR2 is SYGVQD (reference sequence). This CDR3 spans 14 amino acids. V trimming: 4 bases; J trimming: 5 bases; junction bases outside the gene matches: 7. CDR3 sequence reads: CASSVLAGGNEQYF. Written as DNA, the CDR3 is TGCGCCAGCAGTGTCTTGGCGGGAGGCAACGAGCAGTACTTC.

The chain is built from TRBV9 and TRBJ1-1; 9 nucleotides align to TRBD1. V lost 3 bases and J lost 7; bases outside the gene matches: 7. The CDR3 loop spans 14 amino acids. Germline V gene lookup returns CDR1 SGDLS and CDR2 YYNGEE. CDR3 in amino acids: CASSARDREDEAFF. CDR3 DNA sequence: TGTGCCAGCAGCGCCCGGGACAGGGAGGATGAAGCTTTCTTT.

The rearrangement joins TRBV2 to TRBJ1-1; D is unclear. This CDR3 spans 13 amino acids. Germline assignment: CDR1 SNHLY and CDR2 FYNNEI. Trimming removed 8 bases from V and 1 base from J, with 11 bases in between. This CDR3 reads CASGEWENTEAFF. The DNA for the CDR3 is TGTGCCAGCGGGGAGTGGGAGAACACTGAAGCTTTCTTT. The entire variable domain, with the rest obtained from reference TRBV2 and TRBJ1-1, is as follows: EPEVTQTPSHQVTQMGQEVILRCVPISNHLYFYWYRQILGQKVEFLVSFYNNEISEKSEIFDDQFSVERPDGSNFTLKIRSTKLEDSAMYFCASGEWENTEAFFGQGTRLTVV.

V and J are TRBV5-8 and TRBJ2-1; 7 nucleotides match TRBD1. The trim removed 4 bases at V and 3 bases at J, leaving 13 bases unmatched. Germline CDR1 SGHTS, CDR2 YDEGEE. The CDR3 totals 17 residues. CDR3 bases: TGTGCCAGCAGCCTGTACCGGGACAGCCTAAACTACAATGAGCAGTTCTTC. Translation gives CASSLYRDSLNYNEQFF.

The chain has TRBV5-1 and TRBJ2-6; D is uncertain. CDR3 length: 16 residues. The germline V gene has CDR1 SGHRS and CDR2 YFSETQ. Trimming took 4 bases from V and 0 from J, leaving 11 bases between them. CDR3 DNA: TGCGCCAGCAGCATCGGAACAGCCTCTGGGGCCAACGTCCTGACTTTC. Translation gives CASSIGTASGANVLTF.

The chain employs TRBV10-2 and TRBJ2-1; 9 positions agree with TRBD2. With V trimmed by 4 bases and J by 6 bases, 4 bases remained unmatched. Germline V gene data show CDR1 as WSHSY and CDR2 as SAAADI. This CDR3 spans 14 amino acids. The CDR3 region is CASSVTSGINEQFF. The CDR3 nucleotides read TGCGCCAGCAGTGTGACTAGCGGTATCAATGAGCAGTTCTTC.